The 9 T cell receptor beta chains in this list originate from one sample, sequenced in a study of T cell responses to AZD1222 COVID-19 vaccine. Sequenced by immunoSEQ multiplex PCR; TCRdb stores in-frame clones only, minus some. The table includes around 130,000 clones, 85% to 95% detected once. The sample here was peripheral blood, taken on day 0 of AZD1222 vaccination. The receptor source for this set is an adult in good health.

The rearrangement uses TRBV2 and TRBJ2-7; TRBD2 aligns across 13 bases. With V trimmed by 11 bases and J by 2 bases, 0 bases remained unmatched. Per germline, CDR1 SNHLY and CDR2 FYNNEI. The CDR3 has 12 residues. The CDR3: CAGTSGTYEQYF. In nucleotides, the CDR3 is TGTGCCGGGACTAGCGGGACCTACGAGCAGTACTTC.

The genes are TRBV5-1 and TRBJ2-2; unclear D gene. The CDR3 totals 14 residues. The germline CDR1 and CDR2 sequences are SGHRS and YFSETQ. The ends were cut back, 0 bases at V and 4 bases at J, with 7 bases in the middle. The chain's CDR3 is CASSLGPGTGELFF. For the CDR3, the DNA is TGCGCCAGCAGCTTGGGGCCGGGCACCGGGGAGCTGTTTTTT.

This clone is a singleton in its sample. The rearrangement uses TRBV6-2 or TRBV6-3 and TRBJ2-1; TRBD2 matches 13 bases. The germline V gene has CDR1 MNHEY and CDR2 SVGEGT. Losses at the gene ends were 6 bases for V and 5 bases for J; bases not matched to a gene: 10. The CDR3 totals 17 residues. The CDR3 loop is CASSPRPGLAGNNEQFF. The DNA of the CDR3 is TGTGCCAGCAGCCCTCGGCCGGGACTAGCGGGAAACAATGAGCAGTTCTTC.

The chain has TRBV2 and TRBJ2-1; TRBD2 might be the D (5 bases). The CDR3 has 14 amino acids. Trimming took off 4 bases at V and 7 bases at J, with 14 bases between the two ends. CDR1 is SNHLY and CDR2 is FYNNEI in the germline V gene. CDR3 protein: CASSAVGNRNEQFF. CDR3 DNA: TGTGCCAGCAGTGCGGTCGGGAACAGAAATGAGCAGTTCTTC.

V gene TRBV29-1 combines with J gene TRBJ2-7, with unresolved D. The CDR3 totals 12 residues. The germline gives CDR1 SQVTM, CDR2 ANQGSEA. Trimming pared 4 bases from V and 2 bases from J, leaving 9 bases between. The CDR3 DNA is TGCAGCGTTGGGGAACCAACCTACGAGCAGTACTTC. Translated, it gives CSVGEPTYEQYF.

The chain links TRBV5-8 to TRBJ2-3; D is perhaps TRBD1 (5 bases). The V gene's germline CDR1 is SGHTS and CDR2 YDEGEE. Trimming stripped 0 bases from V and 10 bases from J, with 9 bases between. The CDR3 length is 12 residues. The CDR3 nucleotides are TGTGCCAGCAGCTTGGATGCAGGGTCGCAGTATTTT. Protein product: CASSLDAGSQYF.

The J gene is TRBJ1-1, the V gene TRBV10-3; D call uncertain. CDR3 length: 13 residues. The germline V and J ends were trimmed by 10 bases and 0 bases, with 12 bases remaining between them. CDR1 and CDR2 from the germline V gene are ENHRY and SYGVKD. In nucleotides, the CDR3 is TGTGCCACCCACATTCAGCTGAACACTGAAGCTTTCTTT. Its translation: CATHIQLNTEAFF.

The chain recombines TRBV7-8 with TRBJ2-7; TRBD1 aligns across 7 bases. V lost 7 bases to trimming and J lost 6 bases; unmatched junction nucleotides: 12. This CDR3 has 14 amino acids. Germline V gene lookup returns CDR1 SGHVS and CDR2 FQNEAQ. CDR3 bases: TGTGCCAGCATCCCAAGGGGGCAGGGGTTCGAGCAGTACTTC. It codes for CASIPRGQGFEQYF. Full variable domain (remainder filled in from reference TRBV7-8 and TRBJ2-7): GAGVSQSPRYKVAKRGQDVALRCDPISGHVSLFWYQQALGQGPEFLTYFQNEAQLDKSGLPSDRFFAERPEGSVSTLKIQRTQQEDSAVYLCASIPRGQGFEQYFGPGTRLTVT.

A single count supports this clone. CDR3 coding DNA: TGTGCCAGCAGCTTTGGACAGTACGAGCAGTACTTC. This codes for CASSFGQYEQYF. The genes are TRBV5-4 and TRBJ2-7; maybe TRBD1 (6 bases). This CDR3 is 12 amino acids long. Trimming removed 2 bases at V and 4 bases at J, with 7 bases between. Germline CDR1 and CDR2: SGHNT and YYREEE (reference sequence).